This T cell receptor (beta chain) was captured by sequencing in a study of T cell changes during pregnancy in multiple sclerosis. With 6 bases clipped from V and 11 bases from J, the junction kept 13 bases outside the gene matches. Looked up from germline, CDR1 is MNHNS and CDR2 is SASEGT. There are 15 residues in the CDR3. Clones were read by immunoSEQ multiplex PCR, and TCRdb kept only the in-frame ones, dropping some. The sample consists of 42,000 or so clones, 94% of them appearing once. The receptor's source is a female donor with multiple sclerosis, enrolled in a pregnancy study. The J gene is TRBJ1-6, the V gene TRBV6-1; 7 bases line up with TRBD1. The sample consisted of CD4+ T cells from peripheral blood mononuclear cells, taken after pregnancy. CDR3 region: CASRDGTDPRAPLHF. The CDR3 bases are TGTGCCAGCAGGGACGGGACAGACCCACGAGCACCCCTCCACTTT.